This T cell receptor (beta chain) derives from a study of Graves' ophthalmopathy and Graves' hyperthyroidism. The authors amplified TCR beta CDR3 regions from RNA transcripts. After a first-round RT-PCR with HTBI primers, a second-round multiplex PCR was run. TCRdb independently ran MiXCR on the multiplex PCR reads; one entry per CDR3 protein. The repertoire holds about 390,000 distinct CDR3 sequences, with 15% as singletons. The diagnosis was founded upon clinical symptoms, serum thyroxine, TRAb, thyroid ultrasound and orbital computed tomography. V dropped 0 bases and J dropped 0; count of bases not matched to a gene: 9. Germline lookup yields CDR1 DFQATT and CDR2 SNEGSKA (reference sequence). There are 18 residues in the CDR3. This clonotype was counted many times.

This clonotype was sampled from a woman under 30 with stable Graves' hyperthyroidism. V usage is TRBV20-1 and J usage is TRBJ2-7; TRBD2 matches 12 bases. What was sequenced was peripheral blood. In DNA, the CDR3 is TGCAGTGCTAGAGAAAGAGGAGGACTAGCGGGAAACTCCTACGAGCAGTACTTC. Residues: CSARERGGLAGNSYEQYF.